The next 28 T cell receptor beta chains were all read from a single sample in a study of OX40 agonist ivuxolimab in advanced cancers. Sequencing used immunoSEQ multiplex PCR; TCRdb keeps in-frame clones, though not all of them. The sample has approximately 60,000 clones, roughly 84% seen once. The source material was CD4+ or CD8+ T cells sorted from blood, sampled in a trial of the OX40 agonist ivuxolimab. The receptors shown here come from an adult with an advanced solid tumor such as melanoma, head and neck, liver or kidney cancer.

In its sample, this clone was seen a few times. The chain combines TRBV10-3 with TRBJ2-7, with 9 bases that match TRBD1. The V and J ends lost 7 bases and 4 bases, in that order; junction bases with no gene match: 5. The CDR3 has 13 amino acids. CDR1 ENHRY and CDR2 SYGVKD come from the germline V gene. The CDR3 DNA sequence: TGTGCCATCACCAAGGGACAGGGTTACGAGCAGTACTTC. This encodes CAITKGQGYEQYF.

This clone turned up a few times. This chain joins TRBV7-9 and TRBJ1-2, with D unresolved. This CDR3 region has 12 residues. V gave up 5 bases and J gave up 8 bases, with 12 bases separating them. The germline CDR1 and CDR2 sequences are SEHNR and FQNEAQ (reference sequence). The CDR3 sequence: CASSRRVDGYTF. The CDR3 coding sequence is TGTGCCAGCAGCCGACGGGTCGACGGCTACACCTTC.

The CDR3 coding sequence is TGTGCCAGTTCCAATGAAAAACTGTTTTTT. Amino acids: CASSNEKLFF. The chain links TRBV19 to TRBJ1-4; D not resolved. The CDR3 is 10 residues long. Germline V gives CDR1 LNHDA, CDR2 SQIVND (reference sequence). V lost 8 bases and J lost 5, with 3 bases in between. Drawing the rest from reference TRBV19 and TRBJ1-4, the complete variable domain is DGGITQSPKYLFRKEGQNVTLSCEQNLNHDAMYWYRQDPGQGLRLIYYSQIVNDFQKGDIAEGYSVSREKKESFPLTVTSAQKNPTAFYLCASSNEKLFFGSGTQLSVL.

The chain employs TRBV10-1 and TRBJ1-2; D may be TRBD1 (5 bases). The CDR3 has 13 amino acids. The V end lost 0 bases, the J end lost 8 bases, and 10 bases lay between the germline ends. Germline CDR1 is WNHNN and CDR2 is SYGVQD (reference sequence). CDR3 residues: CASSESQGVGYTF. CDR3 DNA sequence: TGCGCCAGCAGTGAGTCGCAAGGGGTGGGCTACACCTTC.

This sequence joins TRBV30 and TRBJ1-1, with D perhaps matching TRBD1 (6 bases). In germline, CDR1 is GTSNPN, CDR2 SVGIG (reference sequence). The germline V and J ends were trimmed by 2 bases and 8 bases, with 9 bases remaining between them. There are 11 residues in the CDR3. The CDR3 DNA is TGTGCCTGGAGTCAAGGGGGGGAAGCTTTCTTT. This encodes CAWSQGGEAFF.

This chain links TRBV6-4 with TRBJ2-1; 11 nucleotides agree with TRBD2. Trimming cost V 5 bases and J 4 bases; bases outside gene matches: 10. The CDR3 sequence is 17 residues long. The germline V gene has CDR1 MRHNA and CDR2 SNTAGT. The CDR3 bases are TGTGCCAGCAGTCCTTTTCTGACTAGCGGGGTTTACAATGAGCAGTTCTTC. Amino acid sequence: CASSPFLTSGVYNEQFF.

J is TRBJ2-7 and V is TRBV7-2; tentative D call: TRBD1 (5 bases). V was cut by 5 bases and J by 2 bases, with 13 bases left in between. The CDR3 loop spans 14 amino acids. The germline CDR1 and CDR2 sequences are SGHTA and FQGNSA. The CDR3 reads CASSLDRDTYEQYF. CDR3 sequence (DNA): TGTGCCAGCAGCCTCGACAGAGATACCTACGAGCAGTACTTC.

This clone was observed a single time. Other DNA sequences in this sample translate to the same CDR3. The rearrangement joins TRBV19 to TRBJ1-5; D not certain. Between the trimmed V and J ends, which lost 3 bases and 4 bases, there was a span of 4 bases. This CDR3 region has 12 residues. CDR1 is LNHDA and CDR2 is SQIVND in the germline V gene (reference sequence). CDR3 residues: CASSISNQPQHF. DNA for the CDR3: TGTGCCAGTAGTATTAGTAATCAGCCCCAGCATTTT.

The chain has TRBV7-3 and TRBJ2-1, with a possible D match to TRBD2 (7 bases). From germline, CDR1 is SGHTA and CDR2 FQGTGA. Trimming took 1 base from V and 5 from J, leaving 9 bases between them. The CDR3 consists of 14 residues. CDR3: CASSLSGGHNEQFF. The CDR3 region has the DNA TGTGCCAGCAGCTTAAGCGGGGGCCACAATGAGCAGTTCTTC.

This clone occurred once. The chain uses TRBV18 and TRBJ2-7, with TRBD2 as a possible D gene (5 bases). The germline V and J ends were trimmed by 6 bases and 0 bases, with 12 bases remaining between them. The length of the CDR3 is 14 residues. CDR1 is KGHSH and CDR2 is LQKENI in the germline V gene. The CDR3 loop is CASSERGSSYEQYF. The CDR3 DNA reads TGTGCCAGCTCCGAGAGAGGGAGCTCCTACGAGCAGTACTTC.

This clone was counted between two and nine times. V gene TRBV5-1 combines with J gene TRBJ2-7; 8 bases map to TRBD2. J was trimmed by 1 base and V by 2 bases; bases with no gene match: 2. Germline CDR1 and CDR2: SGHRS and YFSETQ. The CDR3 totals 14 residues. The chain's CDR3 is CASSLAGVSYEQYF. The CDR3 DNA reads TGCGCCAGCAGCTTAGCGGGAGTGTCCTACGAGCAGTACTTC.

The V and J genes are TRBV7-2 and TRBJ1-2; 8 bases fit TRBD1. This CDR3 spans 15 amino acids. In germline, CDR1 is SGHTA, CDR2 FQGNSA. Germline trimming cut 5 bases from V and 4 bases from J; bases unmatched to any gene: 9. The CDR3 DNA follows: TGTGCCAGCAGCCGCCCGGGACAGGACCCCTATGGCTACACCTTC. It translates to CASSRPGQDPYGYTF.

V is TRBV28 and J is TRBJ1-6; D might be TRBD1 (5 bases). Trimming removed 7 bases from V and 0 bases from J, with 10 bases in between. This CDR3 region has 15 residues. In germline, CDR1 is MDHEN, CDR2 SYDVKM. CDR3 sequence: CASMGDNSYNSPLHF. The CDR3 bases are TGTGCCAGCATGGGGGATAACTCCTATAATTCACCCCTCCACTTT.

The chain recombines TRBV19 with TRBJ1-5; a possible D gene is TRBD1 (5 bases). Trimming removed 7 bases from V and 1 base from J, with 23 bases in between. The CDR3 is 18 residues long. Germline V gene data show CDR1 as LNHDA and CDR2 as SQIVND (reference sequence). CDR3: CASTDRARGAESNQPQHF. The CDR3 coding sequence is TGTGCCAGTACCGATAGAGCGAGGGGCGCAGAGAGCAATCAGCCCCAGCATTTT.

The rearrangement joins TRBV30 to TRBJ1-5, with D possibly being TRBD1 (5 bases). V was shortened by 3 bases and J by 5 bases, with 8 bases between the two germline ends. The CDR3 spans 12 residues. Germline CDR1 is GTSNPN and CDR2 is SVGIG (reference sequence). The CDR3 reads CAWSRDYQPQHF. The DNA for the CDR3 is TGTGCCTGGAGCAGGGATTATCAGCCCCAGCATTTT.

The CDR3 DNA reads as TGTGCCAGCAGTTTTGCCAGCGACTATGGCTACACCTTC. Amino acids: CASSFASDYGYTF. The rearrangement links TRBV28 to TRBJ1-2, with D uncertain. The CDR3 spans 13 residues. The germline V and J ends were trimmed by 3 bases and 3 bases, with 8 bases remaining between them. Per germline, CDR1 MDHEN and CDR2 SYDVKM.

The V call is TRBV6-5, the J call TRBJ2-1; 9 nucleotides align to TRBD2. CDR3 length equals 16 residues. Losses at the gene ends were 0 bases for V and 8 bases for J; bases not matched to a gene: 8. CDR1 and CDR2 (germline): MNHEY, SVGAGI. The CDR3: CASSYSYGGRGHEQFF. Written as DNA, the CDR3 is TGTGCCAGCAGTTACTCGTACGGCGGGAGGGGGCATGAGCAGTTCTTC.

This rearrangement joins TRBV6-5 to TRBJ1-1; 11 bases align to TRBD1. After removal of 5 bases from V and 8 bases from J, the junction contained 1 base not matched to a gene. Germline values: CDR1 MNHEY, CDR2 SVGAGI. CDR3 length equals 12 residues. The CDR3 region is CASSRTGGEAFF. CDR3 bases: TGTGCCAGCAGTCGGACAGGGGGCGAAGCTTTCTTT.

This chain joins TRBV27 and TRBJ2-3, with TRBD2 identical over 7 bases. CDR1 is MNHEY, CDR2 SMNVEV, per germline (reference sequence). V lost 6 bases, J lost 0 bases, and 24 bases stayed unmatched. CDR3 size: 21 residues. Here the CDR3 reads CASRPTLGRLAPGESTDTQYF. In DNA form, the CDR3 reads TGTGCCAGCAGACCTACCCTCGGGAGGCTAGCGCCTGGAGAGAGCACAGATACGCAGTATTTT.

This chain connects TRBV29-1 to TRBJ2-1, with D possibly matching TRBD2 (6 bases). The CDR3 loop spans 13 amino acids. Trimming cost V 3 bases and J 7 bases, with 13 bases left between them. The germline gives CDR1 SQVTM, CDR2 ANQGSEA. This chain's CDR3 is CSVEETSVNEQFF. CDR3 coding DNA: TGCAGCGTTGAGGAGACTAGTGTAAATGAGCAGTTCTTC.

This rearrangement joins TRBV29-1 to TRBJ2-5; 8 bases are a match to TRBD1. J gave up 5 bases and V 7 bases, and 9 bases lay outside the gene matches. The germline V gene encodes CDR1 SQVTM and CDR2 ANQGSEA. The CDR3 spans 13 residues. CDR3: CSAPSRGQETQYF. In DNA, the CDR3 is TGCAGCGCCCCGAGCAGGGGGCAGGAGACCCAGTACTTC.

This sequence joins TRBV20-1 and TRBJ1-6; the D gene is possibly TRBD1 (5 bases). With 1 base removed from V and 16 bases from J, the gap between germline ends came to 8 bases. The V gene's germline CDR1 is DFQATT and CDR2 SNEGSKA (reference sequence). The CDR3 is made up of 10 amino acids. CDR3 residues: CSARVRALHF. The CDR3, as DNA: TGCAGTGCTAGAGTCAGGGCTCTCCACTTT.

This chain links TRBV5-4 with TRBJ2-5, with 7 bases lining up with TRBD2. This CDR3 is 15 amino acids long. The V gene end was trimmed by 4 bases and the J gene end by 0 bases; junction bases not matched to a gene: 6. Germline V gene data show CDR1 as SGHNT and CDR2 as YYREEE (reference sequence). In DNA form, the CDR3 reads TGTGCCAGCAGCCCGCCCGGGGGGTACCAAGAGACCCAGTACTTC. It specifies CASSPPGGYQETQYF.

The chain combines TRBV2 with TRBJ1-3; the match to TRBD1 covers 11 bases. The CDR3 extends over 16 amino acids. Germline assignment: CDR1 SNHLY and CDR2 FYNNEI. Unmatched junction bases numbered 11, after V lost 5 bases and J lost 8 bases. The CDR3 is CASSRGPGQGGHTIYF. CDR3 nucleotides: TGTGCCAGCAGTAGGGGACCGGGACAGGGGGGGCACACCATATATTTT.

The V gene is TRBV28, the J gene TRBJ2-7, with 7 bases aligning to TRBD2. The CDR3 spans 15 residues. V dropped 4 bases and J dropped 5; count of bases not matched to a gene: 11. Germline loops: CDR1 MDHEN, CDR2 SYDVKM. DNA of the CDR3: TGTGCCAGCAGTTCCACGGGGAGGGTCCCTGACGAGCAGTACTTC. This gives the protein CASSSTGRVPDEQYF.

In DNA, the CDR3 is TGTGCCAGCAGCTTTAGCGGGGCACAATGGAATGAGCAGTTCTTC. The encoded protein is CASSFSGAQWNEQFF. V gene TRBV11-2 combines with J gene TRBJ2-1; 8 bases align to TRBD2. From germline, CDR1 is SGHAT and CDR2 FQNNGV. V trimming: 3 bases; J trimming: 7 bases; junction bases outside the gene matches: 8. The CDR3 is 15 amino acids.

This sequence joins TRBV7-2 and TRBJ1-2; 8 nucleotides align to TRBD1. CDR3 length: 14 amino acids. The trim removed 4 bases at V and 4 bases at J, leaving 5 bases unmatched. Germline CDR1 is SGHTA and CDR2 is FQGNSA. The CDR3 nucleotides read TGTGCCAGCAGCTCAGGGGGCGGCGGCTATGGCTACACCTTC. This encodes CASSSGGGGYGYTF.

This clone came up once. This rearrangement joins TRBV30 to TRBJ2-2, with D perhaps matching TRBD2 (5 bases). The CDR3 runs 13 residues. CDR1 GTSNPN and CDR2 SVGIG come from the germline V gene (reference sequence). V lost 8 bases and J lost 4, with 14 bases in between. Here the CDR3 DNA reads TGTGCCCTCAAGATCCGGGGCACCGGGGAGCTGTTTTTT. Translation: CALKIRGTGELFF. The variable domain in full, completed from reference TRBV30 and TRBJ2-2, reads SQTIHQWPATLVQPVGSPLSLECTVEGTSNPNLYWYRQAAGRGLQLLFYSVGIGQISSEVPQNLSASRPQDRQFILSSKKLLLSDSGFYLCALKIRGTGELFFGEGSRLTVL.